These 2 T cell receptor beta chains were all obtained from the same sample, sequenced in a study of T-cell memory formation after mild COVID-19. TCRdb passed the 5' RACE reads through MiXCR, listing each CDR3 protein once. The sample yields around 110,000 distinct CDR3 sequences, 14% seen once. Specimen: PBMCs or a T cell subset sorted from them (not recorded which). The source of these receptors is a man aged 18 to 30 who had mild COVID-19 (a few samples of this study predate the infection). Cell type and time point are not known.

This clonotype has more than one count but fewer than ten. CDR3 amino acids: CASSDPGTGGTDTQYF. The CDR3 DNA is TGTGCCAGCAGCGACCCCGGGACAGGGGGCACAGATACGCAGTATTTT. The V call is TRBV12-3 or TRBV12-4, the J call TRBJ2-3, with TRBD1 identical over 10 bases. This CDR3 spans 16 amino acids. Trimming cost V 6 bases and J 1 base; bases outside gene matches: 7.

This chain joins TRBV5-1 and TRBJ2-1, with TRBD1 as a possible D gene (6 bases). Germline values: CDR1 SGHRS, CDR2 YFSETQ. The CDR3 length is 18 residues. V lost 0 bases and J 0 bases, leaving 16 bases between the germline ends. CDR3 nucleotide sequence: TGCGCCAGCAGCTTGGACAGGGACACCCTGAGCTCCTACAATGAGCAGTTCTTC. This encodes CASSLDRDTLSSYNEQFF.